Listed below are T cell receptor beta chains from one sample, sequenced in a study of blood T cells in healthy people across ages. Via MiXCR, TCRdb re-called the 5' RACE reads, giving one row per CDR3 protein. The sample includes about 1.8 million distinct CDR3 sequences, about 50% seen only once; the top ten take roughly 2.1%. Sequencing was done on a sample of blood. The receptor source for this set is a woman aged 35 to 49 in good health. CDR3s include the opening cysteine and the closing phenylalanine or tryptophan. D genes are given only for firm matches. Part of the rows lack a size; the others show once, few, many or a class for expanded clones.

d_call j_call clone_size v_call cdr3_aa cdr3_nt
TRBD2 TRBJ2-7 - TRBV20-1 CSALGSGGTLNEQYF TGCAGTGCTCTCGGTAGCGGGGGAACACTAAATGAGCAGTACTTC
- TRBJ2-5 few TRBV7-3 CASSQGLARQETQYF TGTGCCAGCAGCCAAGGGCTAGCCCGGCAAGAGACCCAGTACTTC
- TRBJ1-5 - TRBV30 CAWSVRGESNQPQHF TGTGCCTGGAGTGTAAGGGGAGAAAGCAATCAGCCCCAGCATTTT
- TRBJ2-1 - TRBV9 CASSVGGAPSYNEQFF TGTGCCAGCAGCGTAGGCGGGGCACCCTCCTACAATGAGCAGTTCTTC
- TRBJ2-5 - TRBV7-2 CASSESWARETQYF TGTGCCAGCAGTGAGTCCTGGGCCCGGGAGACCCAGTACTTC
- TRBJ2-1 few TRBV28 CASSWGDSGQFF TGTGCCAGCAGTTGGGGGGACTCGGGGCAGTTCTTC
- TRBJ2-1 - TRBV11-2 CASSLVPRQANEQFF TGTGCCAGCAGCTTAGTTCCGAGACAGGCCAATGAGCAGTTCTTC
TRBD2 TRBJ2-3 - TRBV6-2/TRBV6-3 CASSYLRGGVTDTQYF TGTGCCAGCAGTTACCTTCGCGGGGGGGTGACAGATACGCAGTATTTT
- TRBJ2-3 - TRBV7-6 CASSLATAGTTDTQYF TGTGCCAGCAGCTTAGCTACGGCGGGGACCACAGATACGCAGTATTTT
TRBD2 TRBJ2-1 - TRBV7-2 CVSSPRPGAGGRNEQFF TGTGTCAGCAGCCCCAGGCCGGGGGCGGGAGGACGGAATGAGCAGTTCTTC
- TRBJ2-3 - TRBV5-1 CASRTSRSGVYTQYF TGCGCCAGCAGGACTTCAAGGTCGGGCGTATATACGCAGTATTTT
TRBD2 TRBJ2-7 - TRBV6-5 CASSSPRGGGTYEQYF TGTGCCAGCAGTTCCCCCCGGGGCGGGGGGACCTACGAGCAGTACTTC
- TRBJ2-5 - TRBV19 CASSLRQSPNPETQYF TGTGCCAGTAGTTTACGACAATCCCCAAATCCGGAGACCCAGTACTTC
- TRBJ2-1 - TRBV20-1 CSAREIGDLLYNEQFF TGCAGTGCTAGAGAGATAGGGGACTTACTTTACAATGAGCAGTTCTTC
- TRBJ1-6 - TRBV5-1 CASSHGPPKGGSYSPLHF TGCGCCAGCAGCCACGGACCACCAAAAGGGGGGAGCTATTCACCCCTCCACTTT
TRBD1 TRBJ2-5 - TRBV18 CASSPLGSRGWQETQYF TGTGCCAGCTCACCACTCGGATCCAGGGGGTGGCAAGAGACCCAGTACTTC
TRBD2 TRBJ2-1 - TRBV27 CASSPHGGVQFF TGTGCCAGCAGTCCCCATGGGGGGGTACAGTTCTTC
- TRBJ1-1 once TRBV6-4 CASSAWGSGEAFF TGTGCCAGCAGTGCTTGGGGGTCAGGTGAAGCTTTCTTT
TRBD1 TRBJ2-7 many TRBV29-1 CSGGQGQSYEQYF TGCAGCGGGGGACAGGGTCAATCCTACGAGCAGTACTTC
TRBD1 TRBJ1-2 few TRBV4-2 CASSQGNRGQTYTF TGTGCCAGCAGCCAAGGGAACAGGGGGCAAACCTACACCTTC
- TRBJ2-2 - TRBV20-1 CSARGTRVGELFF TGCAGTGCTAGAGGGACAAGGGTCGGGGAGCTGTTTTTT
- TRBJ2-1 once TRBV11-2 CASSSTRGGFF TGTGCCAGCAGCTCTACCAGGGGCGGGTTCTTC
- TRBJ2-1 - TRBV2 CASSEDLGDYNEQFF TGTGCCAGCAGTGAGGACCTGGGGGATTACAATGAGCAGTTCTTC
- TRBJ2-7 - TRBV28 CASSPGTMFSEQYF TGTGCCAGCAGTCCTGGGACAATGTTCTCCGAGCAGTACTTC
TRBD1 TRBJ2-6 - TRBV5-1 CASSELQGSGANVLTF TGCGCCAGCAGCGAACTACAGGGGTCAGGGGCCAACGTCCTGACTTTC
- TRBJ2-1 many TRBV12-3/TRBV12-4 CASRVNEQFF TGTGCCAGCAGAGTTAATGAGCAGTTCTTC